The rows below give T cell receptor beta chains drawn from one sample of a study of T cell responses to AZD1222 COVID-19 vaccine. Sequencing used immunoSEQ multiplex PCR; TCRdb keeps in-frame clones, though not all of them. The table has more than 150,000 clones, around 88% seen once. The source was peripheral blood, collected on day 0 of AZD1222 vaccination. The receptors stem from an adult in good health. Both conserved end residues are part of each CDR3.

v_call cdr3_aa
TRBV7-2 CASSLGGDRVGNSNQPQHF
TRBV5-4 CASSLVGSSYEQYF
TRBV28 CASRPSGGATDTQYF
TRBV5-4 CASSFLSEAFF
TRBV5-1 CASSLATQVSGELFF
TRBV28 CASSFRRMNTEAFF
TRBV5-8 CASSLAGSLEAFF
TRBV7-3 CASSLRGTVPYNEQFF
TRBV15 CATSGSPPGNEQYF
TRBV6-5 CASRLGQDQPQHF
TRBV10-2 CASSVVEGGTEFF
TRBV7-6 CASSSTEYNRDAKSYNEQFF
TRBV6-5 CASSGTFLDGYTF
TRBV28 CASSLLRDEAFF
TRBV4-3 CASSRGTGHGRAEAFF
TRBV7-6 CASSSTLRGFSYNEQFF
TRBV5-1 CASSSGQPAEQYF
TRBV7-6 CASSPGSSQPQHF
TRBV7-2 CASTPVNTEAFF
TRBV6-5 CASTLRQDYTEAFF